This T cell receptor beta chain was documented in a study of blood T cells in healthy people across ages. Details on this clonotype: Antigen: not known.

V lost 10 bases to trimming and J lost 7 bases, with 19 bases between them. The CDR3 spans 13 residues. The use of a sample-barcoded 5' primer and a J-beta primer mix characterized a second PCR of roughly 7 to 11 cycles. From the 5' RACE reads, TCRdb called clonotypes with MiXCR, one entry per CDR3 protein. The sample consists of 600,000 to 900,000 distinct CDR3 sequences, 25% to 30% of them appearing once. Study results and caveats: From one million sequenced T cells, diversity estimates were lower bounds.

These data also formed part of another study, on T cells of mothers and their children. That investigation notes: Three healthy Caucasian mothers served as donors, and their six children did as well. The overlap seen between related mothers and children slightly exceeded that of unrelated pairs, though not significantly.

This TCR came from a boy younger than 18 in good health. This sequence joins TRBV12-3 or TRBV12-4 and TRBJ2-5; maybe TRBD2 (5 bases). Sequencing was carried out using blood. The CDR3 coding sequence is TGTGCCATCCTACCGGCGGGCGCGGTGACCCAGTACTTC. Translating it yields CAILPAGAVTQYF.